The rows below give T cell receptor beta chains drawn from one sample of a study of shared clonotypes between healthy human individuals. Measured with immunoSEQ multiplex PCR; TCRdb has only the in-frame clones, and not every one. Of 190,000 or so clones listed, approximately 60% are singletons. Specimen: memory CD4+ T cells sorted from blood. The receptor source for this set is a man younger than 45 in good health. CDR3s include the opening cysteine and the closing phenylalanine or tryptophan. D genes are given only for firm matches. Clone size is not always given. Where it is, it says once, few, many or a class for expanded clones.

D gene	V gene	CDR3 length	clone size	J gene	CDR3 protein	CDR3 DNA
TRBD2	TRBV19	14	NA	TRBJ2-1	CASSPRTRGNEQFF	TGTGCCAGTAGTCCCCGGACTAGGGGTAATGAGCAGTTCTTC
NA	TRBV5-1	15	NA	TRBJ1-2	CASSPALTVAGGYTF	TGCGCCAGCAGCCCCGCCCTGACAGTCGCAGGTGGCTACACCTTC
TRBD2	TRBV6-6	16	NA	TRBJ2-7	CASKRGGLAGGDEQYF	TGTGCCAGCAAAAGAGGGGGGCTAGCGGGAGGTGACGAGCAGTACTTC
TRBD1	TRBV9	13	NA	TRBJ2-7	CASSSRQGAEQYF	TGTGCCAGCAGCTCCAGACAGGGCGCAGAGCAGTACTTC
NA	TRBV5-1	13	NA	TRBJ1-2	CASSLGENYGYTF	TGCGCCAGCAGCTTGGGTGAAAACTATGGCTACACCTTC
NA	TRBV7-9	14	NA	TRBJ2-5	CASSLRGAQETQYF	TGTGCCAGCAGCTTAAGAGGGGCACAAGAGACCCAGTACTTC
NA	TRBV7-9	17	NA	TRBJ1-1	CASSFGGGLNIGTEAFF	TGTGCCAGCAGCTTCGGCGGGGGGCTTAATATTGGCACTGAAGCTTTCTTT
NA	TRBV6-1	14	NA	TRBJ2-1	CASSTDQLYNEQFF	TGTGCCAGCAGTACCGACCAGCTCTACAATGAGCAGTTCTTC
NA	TRBV11-2	11	NA	TRBJ1-3	CASSAGLTIYF	TGTGCCAGCAGCGCCGGTTTAACCATATATTTT
TRBD2	TRBV7-2	12	NA	TRBJ2-1	CASSQIAGGQFF	TGTGCCAGCAGCCAAATAGCGGGAGGGCAGTTCTTC
NA	TRBV5-4	14	NA	TRBJ1-1	CASSKAILNTEAFF	TGTGCCAGCAGCAAGGCGATTTTGAACACTGAAGCTTTCTTT
TRBD2	TRBV7-2	16	NA	TRBJ2-5	CASSLAIGGSAETQYF	TGTGCCAGCAGCTTAGCGATCGGCGGGAGCGCAGAGACCCAGTACTTC
NA	TRBV6-5	14	few	TRBJ1-2	CASSSPSAVYGYTF	TGTGCCAGCAGCTCCCCGTCAGCCGTCTATGGCTACACCTTC